This TCR beta chain was recovered during a study of CD8+ T cells in alopecia areata. Trimming cost V 2 bases and J 2 bases; bases outside gene matches: 3. The CDR3 is 15 amino acids. Germline assignment: CDR1 SGHAT and CDR2 FQDESV (reference sequence). This clone was detected once. The authors extracted RNA and reverse transcribed it into cDNA as the sequencing template. Assay used: immunoSEQ multiplex PCR; TCRdb lists only in-frame clones, some missing. The table includes 100,000 to 150,000 clones, almost 50% detected once. The source is a human donor with alopecia areata. This chain joins TRBV11-1 and TRBJ2-3; 8 bases are shared with TRBD2. This specimen was CD8+ T cells sorted from blood, taken at week 0. The CDR3 DNA follows: TGTGCCAGCAGCTTATTTAGCGGGGTCACAGATACGCAGTATTTT. Protein product: CASSLFSGVTDTQYF.